One sample yielded the 32 T cell receptor beta chains listed below, sequenced in a study of T-cell memory formation after mild COVID-19. MiXCR, applied by TCRdb to the 5' RACE reads, yields one record per CDR3 protein. The table has approximately 500,000 distinct CDR3 sequences, roughly 25% seen once; the top ten hold approximately 12%. Sequencing was done on a sample of PBMCs or a T cell subset sorted from them (not recorded which). The receptors were gathered from an adult woman who had mild COVID-19 (a few samples of this study predate the infection). Cell type and time point are not known.

This clonotype was recorded a few times. J is TRBJ2-1 and V is TRBV5-6; the D is unclear. Germline V CDR1 and CDR2: SGHDT, YYEEEE. Trimming removed 1 base at V and 0 bases at J, with 14 bases between. CDR3 length equals 17 residues. In nucleotides, the CDR3 is TGTGCCAGCAGCTTGTCCTCGAATATAAGCTCCTACAATGAGCAGTTCTTC. Encoded protein: CASSLSSNISSYNEQFF.

This chain joins TRBV27 and TRBJ2-5; D may be TRBD1 (6 bases). This CDR3 is 15 amino acids long. V lost 8 bases, J lost 5 bases, and 21 bases lay in between. Germline CDR1 and CDR2: MNHEY and SMNVEV (reference sequence). CDR3 in DNA: TGTGCCAGCCACACCCTTACAGGGTTGTCGGAGACCCAGTACTTC. Translated: CASHTLTGLSETQYF.

The chain carries TRBV19 and TRBJ1-5; D is unresolved. V gave up 3 bases and J gave up 0 bases, with 9 bases separating them. The germline V gene encodes CDR1 LNHDA and CDR2 SQIVND (reference sequence). This CDR3 contains 15 residues. The CDR3 here is CASSMPEDSNQPQHF. CDR3 in DNA: TGTGCCAGTAGTATGCCAGAAGATAGCAATCAGCCCCAGCATTTT.

J is TRBJ1-3 and V is TRBV7-3, with D possibly TRBD1 on 5 matching bases. CDR1 and CDR2 from the germline V gene are SGHTA and FQGTGA. The V and J ends lost 5 bases and 0 bases respectively, with 11 bases between them. The CDR3 runs 15 residues. In DNA form, the CDR3 reads TGTGCCAGCAGCCCGGGACCGAGCTCTGGAAACACCATATATTTT. This gives the protein CASSPGPSSGNTIYF.

The V call is TRBV12-3 or TRBV12-4, the J call TRBJ2-2, with 9 bases matching TRBD1. The CDR3 has 16 residues. J was trimmed by 4 bases and V by 5 bases; bases with no gene match: 8. CDR3 residues: CASSHPSGQGTGELFF. In DNA form, the CDR3 reads TGTGCCAGCAGTCACCCCTCGGGACAGGGCACCGGGGAGCTGTTTTTT.

The V gene is TRBV29-1, the J gene TRBJ2-5, with 12 nucleotides matching TRBD2. V lost 3 bases and J lost 4; bases outside the gene matches: 15. This CDR3 comprises 18 residues. The germline gives CDR1 SQVTM, CDR2 ANQGSEA. CDR3 residues: CSVDSRRLAGGPGETQYF. The CDR3 nucleotides read TGCAGCGTTGATTCCAGGAGGCTAGCGGGAGGGCCGGGAGAGACCCAGTACTTC. The entire variable domain, with the rest obtained from reference TRBV29-1 and TRBJ2-5, is as follows: SAVISQKPSRDICQRGTSLTIQCQVDSQVTMMFWYRQQPGQSLTLIATANQGSEATYESGFVIDKFPISRPNLTFSTLTVSNMSPEDSSIYLCSVDSRRLAGGPGETQYFGPGTRLLVL.

This clonotype appeared a few times. The chain combines TRBV20-1 with TRBJ2-1; 14 bases match TRBD2. CDR1 and CDR2 (germline): DFQATT, SNEGSKA (reference sequence). The V gene end was trimmed by 6 bases and the J gene end by 4 bases; junction bases not matched to a gene: 8. This CDR3 is 16 amino acids long. CDR3 in DNA: TGCAGTGCCGCCCGGACTAGCGGGGGGCCATACAATGAGCAGTTCTTC. Translation gives CSAARTSGGPYNEQFF.

V gene TRBV14 combines with J gene TRBJ2-2; D not certain. CDR3 size: 16 residues. Looked up from germline, CDR1 is SGHDN and CDR2 is FVKESK. V lost 2 bases and J 0 bases, leaving 10 bases between the germline ends. CDR3: CASSQLHSTNTGELFF. CDR3 DNA: TGTGCCAGCAGCCAACTTCACAGTACGAACACCGGGGAGCTGTTTTTT.

The chain links TRBV5-1 to TRBJ2-1, with TRBD2 matching 8 bases. Per the germline V gene, CDR1 is SGHRS and CDR2 is YFSETQ. The CDR3 covers 16 residues. V lost 1 base, J lost 3 bases, and 6 bases stayed unmatched. The CDR3 DNA is TGCGCCAGCAGCTTGCGAGCGGGGGCCATCTACAATGAGCAGTTCTTC. Protein: CASSLRAGAIYNEQFF. The full variable domain, its missing parts supplied by reference TRBV5-1 and TRBJ2-1, is KAGVTQTPRYLIKTRGQQVTLSCSPISGHRSVSWYQQTPGQGLQFLFEYFSETQRNKGNFPGRFSGRQFSNSRSEMNVSTLELGDSALYLCASSLRAGAIYNEQFFGPGTRLTVL.

This clonotype occurred a few times. Compared with germline, one end of the junction differs, possibly owing to a read error. The chain recombines TRBV24-1 with TRBJ2-7, with D unresolved. The CDR3 sequence is 15 residues long. Per the germline V gene, CDR1 is KGHDR and CDR2 is SFDVKD. The CDR3 loop reads CATSDFFLTSSEQYF. The CDR3, as DNA: TGTGCCACCAGTGATTTTTTTTTGACCTCCTCCGAGCAGTACTTC.

The gene calls are TRBV7-2 and TRBJ2-3, with D tentatively TRBD2 (5 bases). V shed 5 bases and J shed 6 bases, with 15 bases lying between them. The CDR3 contains 14 residues. Germline CDR1 SGHTA, CDR2 FQGNSA. This CDR3 reads CASSPNTPGDTQYF. The DNA for the CDR3 is TGTGCCAGCAGCCCTAATACACCGGGGGATACGCAGTATTTT.

This clonotype appeared a few times. The chain couples TRBV7-6 to TRBJ2-7, with D tentatively TRBD1 (6 bases). V was pared by 5 bases and J by 1 base, with 18 bases between. CDR1 is SGHVS and CDR2 is FNYEAQ in the germline V gene. The CDR3 is 16 amino acids. CDR3 sequence (DNA): TGTGCCAGCAGCCTTAATCACGGACAGCTTTCCTACGAGCAGTACTTC. It specifies CASSLNHGQLSYEQYF.

In the case of this clonotype: The final CDR3 position lacks the conserved phenylalanine or tryptophan, pointing to a likely read error. The DNA is omitted, as the CDR3 cannot be located on it reliably, and the CDR3 follows TCRdb's listing. The V call is TRBV24-1, the J call TRBJ1-1; the table's D call TRBD1 went unverified against the DNA. Germline assignment: CDR1 KGHDR and CDR2 SFDVKD. The CDR3 adds up to 11 amino acids, both ends counted. The CDR3: CATSELPFGAG.

V gene TRBV5-4 combines with J gene TRBJ2-3; 8 nucleotides align to TRBD1. CDR3 length: 17 residues. From germline, CDR1 is SGHNT and CDR2 YYREEE (reference sequence). Trimming removed 2 bases from V and 0 bases from J; junction bases left unmatched: 8. CDR3 protein: CASSFPPGGYSTDTQYF. Here the CDR3 DNA reads TGTGCCAGCAGCTTTCCGCCAGGGGGCTATAGCACAGATACGCAGTATTTT. The variable domain in full, completed from reference TRBV5-4 and TRBJ2-3, reads ETGVTQSPTHLIKTRGQQVTLRCSSQSGHNTVSWYQQALGQGPQFIFQYYREEENGRGNFPPRFSGLQFPNYSSELNVNALELDDSALYLCASSFPPGGYSTDTQYFGPGTRLTVL.

This clonotype was seen only a few times. The chain links TRBV9 to TRBJ2-2, with 7 bases lining up with TRBD2. CDR1 and CDR2 from the germline V gene are SGDLS and YYNGEE. Trimming removed 0 bases from V and 3 bases from J; junction bases left unmatched: 5. This CDR3 spans 16 amino acids. CDR3 residues: CASSVVASGDTGELFF. Here the CDR3 DNA reads TGTGCCAGCAGCGTAGTGGCTAGCGGAGACACCGGGGAGCTGTTTTTT.

This chain joins TRBV7-9 and TRBJ2-1, with 7 bases matching TRBD2. J was trimmed by 1 base and V by 2 bases; bases with no gene match: 2. Germline V gives CDR1 SEHNR, CDR2 FQNEAQ (reference sequence). The CDR3 is 15 amino acids. The CDR3: CASSLLGGSYNEQFF. CDR3 nucleotides: TGTGCCAGCAGCTTATTGGGGGGGTCCTACAATGAGCAGTTCTTC.

J is TRBJ2-7 and V is TRBV20-1, with D perhaps being TRBD1 or TRBD2 (5 bases each). The germline V gene has CDR1 DFQATT and CDR2 SNEGSKA (reference sequence). The CDR3 has 13 amino acids. Trimming pared 4 bases from V and 0 bases from J, leaving 10 bases between. The CDR3 nucleotides read TGCAGTGCTAATAGGGACGGCTCCTACGAGCAGTACTTC. This encodes CSANRDGSYEQYF.

The chain uses TRBV29-1 and TRBJ1-2, with a possible D match to TRBD1 (5 bases). The CDR3 extends over 12 amino acids. Per the germline V gene, CDR1 is SQVTM and CDR2 is ANQGSEA. Trimming removed 4 bases at V and 8 bases at J, with 14 bases between. The CDR3 reads CSVVSGGIGYTF. CDR3 DNA: TGCAGCGTTGTATCGGGGGGAATAGGCTACACCTTC. The variable domain in full, with the rest retrieved from reference TRBV29-1 and TRBJ1-2, is SAVISQKPSRDICQRGTSLTIQCQVDSQVTMMFWYRQQPGQSLTLIATANQGSEATYESGFVIDKFPISRPNLTFSTLTVSNMSPEDSSIYLCSVVSGGIGYTFGSGTRLTVV.

The chain carries TRBV2 and TRBJ2-3; possibly TRBD1 or TRBD2 for D (5 bases each). Deletions cut 6 bases from V and 1 base from J, with 20 bases between. The CDR3 contains 17 residues. Germline CDR1 SNHLY, CDR2 FYNNEI. The CDR3 nucleotides are TGTGCCAGCAGGGGGGTGGAACGGCGGCAACGCACAGATACGCAGTATTTT. Protein product: CASRGVERRQRTDTQYF.

The chain uses TRBV7-2 and TRBJ2-7; possibly TRBD1 for D (6 bases). The CDR3 totals 15 residues. Trimming removed 11 bases at V and 2 bases at J, with 22 bases between. Germline V CDR1 and CDR2: SGHTA, FQGNSA. CDR3 in DNA: TGTGCCGGACAGTATACTATCGGGGATGCCTACGAGCAGTACTTC. Its translation: CAGQYTIGDAYEQYF.

At least ten counts were recorded for this clonotype. This chain links TRBV5-5 with TRBJ1-1; D remains unclear. There are 14 residues in the CDR3. CDR1 and CDR2 (germline): SGHKS, YYEKEE (reference sequence). Trimming pared 1 base from V and 1 base from J, leaving 8 bases between. CDR3 bases: TGTGCCAGCAGCTTGTTGGTAGAGAACACTGAAGCTTTCTTT. This sequence encodes CASSLLVENTEAFF.

This clonotype was recorded a few times. This rearrangement joins TRBV12-3 or TRBV12-4 to TRBJ2-2, with 12 bases lining up with TRBD1. The V gene end was trimmed by 5 bases and the J gene end by 11 bases; junction bases not matched to a gene: 3. This CDR3 region has 13 residues. CDR3 residues: CASSPGQGAELFF. CDR3 DNA: TGTGCCAGCAGTCCGGGACAGGGGGCAGAGCTGTTTTTT.

This clonotype was seen a handful of times. The chain carries TRBV10-3 and TRBJ1-1; 10 nucleotides line up with TRBD1. The germline gives CDR1 ENHRY, CDR2 SYGVKD. V was pared by 7 bases and J by 4 bases, with 9 bases of the junction left unmatched. This CDR3 is 15 amino acids long. CDR3 protein: CAINSRTGGSTEAFF. The CDR3 coding sequence is TGTGCCATCAATTCCCGGACAGGGGGAAGCACTGAAGCTTTCTTT.

The V and J genes are TRBV12-3 or TRBV12-4 and TRBJ2-7, with 9 bases identical to TRBD2. V was pared by 0 bases and J by 2 bases, with 2 bases of the junction left unmatched. The CDR3 loop spans 15 amino acids. The CDR3 sequence is CASSLASGRTYEQYF. DNA of the CDR3: TGTGCCAGCAGTTTAGCTAGCGGGAGAACCTACGAGCAGTACTTC.

The chain links TRBV7-2 to TRBJ2-1, with 7 bases aligning to TRBD2. Germline CDR1 SGHTA, CDR2 FQGNSA. The J segment lost 12 bases and the V segment lost 5 bases, leaving 16 bases of the junction unmatched. This CDR3 contains 15 residues. CDR3 sequence (DNA): TGTGCCAGCAGCCCCGCCGGTCACGCGGGAGACATGCAGTTCTTC. The encoded protein is CASSPAGHAGDMQFF.

J is TRBJ2-2 and V is TRBV11-2, with D tentatively TRBD2 (6 bases). Germline V gene lookup returns CDR1 SGHAT and CDR2 FQNNGV. CDR3 length: 14 amino acids. V lost 8 bases, J lost 5 bases, and 15 bases lay in between. The CDR3: CASARGGKTGELFF. CDR3 sequence (DNA): TGTGCCAGCGCCCGCGGCGGGAAGACCGGGGAGCTGTTTTTT. Variable domain in full (rest from reference TRBV11-2 and TRBJ2-2): EAGVAQSPRYKIIEKRQSVAFWCNPISGHATLYWYQQILGQGPKLLIQFQNNGVVDDSQLPKDRFSAERLKGVDSTLKIQPAKLEDSAVYLCASARGGKTGELFFGEGSRLTVL.

The chain uses TRBV6-5 and TRBJ1-2, with D perhaps matching TRBD1 (5 bases). The CDR3 has 14 amino acids. In germline, CDR1 is MNHEY, CDR2 SVGAGI. The V gene lost 5 bases and the J gene lost 8 bases, with 18 bases spanning the gap. CDR3 nucleotides: TGTGCCAGCAGTGTCAGTAGAGGGGTGGAGGGCTACACCTTC. It translates to CASSVSRGVEGYTF.

The V and J genes are TRBV14 and TRBJ2-3; no firm D call. V was trimmed by 4 bases and J by 1 base, leaving 15 bases between them. Germline V gene sequence: CDR1 SGHDN, CDR2 FVKESK. The CDR3 spans 16 residues. CDR3 loop: CASSPIGGTRTDTQYF. In DNA, the CDR3 is TGTGCCAGCAGCCCGATCGGCGGAACCCGCACAGATACGCAGTATTTT.

This clonotype has just a few counts. The CDR3 DNA follows: TGTGCCAGCAGTCCTTTCAGCGGGGGGCCTTCCTACAATGAGCAGTTCTTC. Protein product: CASSPFSGGPSYNEQFF. The J gene is TRBJ2-1, the V gene TRBV12-3 or TRBV12-4; TRBD2 matches 9 bases. The CDR3 length is 17 residues. V was pared by 5 bases and J by 1 base, with 9 bases of the junction left unmatched.

The chain is built from TRBV11-1 and TRBJ2-6; D might be TRBD2 (5 bases). Trimming cost V 5 bases and J 0 bases, with 17 bases left between them. This CDR3 spans 18 amino acids. The V gene's germline CDR1 is SGHAT and CDR2 FQDESV (reference sequence). The CDR3 is CASSPDYGLLSGANVLTF. The CDR3 bases are TGTGCCAGCAGCCCAGACTATGGACTTCTCTCTGGGGCCAACGTCCTGACTTTC.

The chain uses TRBV5-1 and TRBJ2-1, with a tentative D call TRBD1 (5 bases). Trimming removed 0 bases from V and 1 base from J, with 11 bases in between. This CDR3 is built from 16 residues. Per germline, CDR1 SGHRS and CDR2 YFSETQ. DNA of the CDR3: TGCGCCAGCAGCTTGGACAGGCTAGTATCCTACAATGAGCAGTTCTTC. Its protein product is CASSLDRLVSYNEQFF.

This clonotype was recorded a few times. The rearrangement joins TRBV6-2 or TRBV6-3 to TRBJ2-1, with TRBD2 matching 7 bases. This CDR3 is 14 amino acids long. V was clipped by 7 bases and J by 3 bases; unmatched bases: 6. From germline, CDR1 is MNHEY and CDR2 SVGEGT. The CDR3 sequence: CASTQAGFYNEQFF. The CDR3 DNA is TGTGCCAGCACCCAAGCGGGGTTCTACAATGAGCAGTTCTTC.